The 19 T cell receptor beta chains below come from one sample, sequenced in a study of blood T cell repertoires in COVID-19. Repertoires were generated with immunoSEQ multiplex PCR, while TCRdb's copy carries only in-frame clones and drops some. This repertoire shows 150,000 to 160,000 clones, approximately 86% found once; its top ten account for 2% to 3%. Sequenced input: peripheral blood. The source of these receptors is a woman in her 70s with acute or convalescent COVID-19.

Details on this clone: The sample has other DNA sequences that encode this CDR3 too. The chain uses TRBV20-1 and TRBJ2-1; 7 bases are a match to TRBD2. The CDR3 runs to 11 residues. Unmatched junction bases numbered 0, after V lost 1 base and J lost 9 bases. Germline CDR1 and CDR2: DFQATT and SNEGSKA (reference sequence). CDR3 DNA sequence: TGCAGTGCTAGAGGGGGGGGTGAGCAGTTCTTC. This sequence encodes CSARGGGEQFF.

The rearrangement uses TRBV7-2 and TRBJ1-3, with D possibly being TRBD1 (5 bases). The germline gives CDR1 SGHTA, CDR2 FQGNSA. This CDR3 region has 15 residues. Trimming removed 4 bases at V and 2 bases at J, with 12 bases between. CDR3 loop: CASSSGGTAGNTIYF. The CDR3 DNA reads TGTGCCAGCAGCTCCGGCGGGACTGCTGGAAACACCATATATTTT.

This clone is a singleton in its sample. V gene TRBV12-5 combines with J gene TRBJ2-1, with D possibly TRBD1 on 7 matching bases. The CDR3 totals 18 residues. Trimming shortened V by 1 base and J by 0 bases, and 16 bases separated the two germline ends. CDR1 and CDR2 from the germline V gene are LGHNT and FRNRAP. The CDR3 DNA is TGTGCTAGTGGTTTGGAAACAGGGGTCGGGAGCTCCTACAATGAGCAGTTCTTC. Translating gives CASGLETGVGSSYNEQFF.

V is TRBV6-5 and J is TRBJ1-2, with TRBD1 identical over 10 bases. Germline V gene data show CDR1 as MNHEY and CDR2 as SVGAGI. V was clipped by 5 bases and J by 4 bases; unmatched bases: 7. The CDR3 extends over 15 amino acids. In DNA form, the CDR3 reads TGTGCCAGCAGTACGCCGGGACAGGGGACCTATGGCTACACCTTC. As protein: CASSTPGQGTYGYTF.

This chain connects TRBV7-2 to TRBJ2-7; a possible D gene is TRBD2 (6 bases). Germline V gives CDR1 SGHTA, CDR2 FQGNSA. The CDR3 consists of 17 residues. V dropped 4 bases and J dropped 2 bases, with 21 bases sitting between them. The CDR3 nucleotides read TGTGCCAGCAGCTCCCCCTCCTGGGCGGGGACGGCCTACGAGCAGTACGTC. Translating it yields CASSSPSWAGTAYEQYV.

V is TRBV28 and J is TRBJ1-6; 10 positions agree with TRBD1. Germline V gene data show CDR1 as MDHEN and CDR2 as SYDVKM. V trimming: 1 base; J trimming: 9 bases; junction bases outside the gene matches: 3. This CDR3 region has 15 residues. CDR3 nucleotides: TGTGCCAGCAGTTTATTTGGACAGGGGGGTTCACCCCTCCACTTT. Residues: CASSLFGQGGSPLHF.

In regard to this clone: Other DNA sequences from this sample encode an identical CDR3 as well. The chain links TRBV2 to TRBJ1-1; D may be TRBD1 (6 bases). V lost 4 bases to trimming and J lost 4 bases, with 10 bases between them. The CDR3 spans 13 residues. CDR1 is SNHLY and CDR2 is FYNNEI in the germline V gene. DNA of the CDR3: TGTGCCAGCAGTGCACAGGGTTCCACTGAAGCTTTCTTT. It specifies CASSAQGSTEAFF.

The V gene is TRBV19, the J gene TRBJ2-1; D possibly corresponds to TRBD2 (7 bases). The germline V and J ends were trimmed by 9 bases and 7 bases, with 22 bases remaining between them. The CDR3 is 15 amino acids. The germline V gene encodes CDR1 LNHDA and CDR2 SQIVND (reference sequence). CDR3 region: CASKGRGGMANEQFF. CDR3 nucleotides: TGTGCCAGCAAAGGGAGGGGGGGAATGGCGAATGAGCAGTTCTTC.

In its sample, this clone was seen a few times. CDR3 protein: CASSEGGQGFYGYTF. The CDR3 nucleotides are TGTGCCAGCAGTGAAGGCGGACAGGGGTTCTATGGCTACACCTTC. The chain couples TRBV6-1 to TRBJ1-2; 9 nucleotides align to TRBD1. J gave up 4 bases and V 1 base, and 4 bases lay outside the gene matches. This CDR3 has 15 amino acids. Germline lookup yields CDR1 MNHNS and CDR2 SASEGT.

This rearrangement joins TRBV10-3 to TRBJ2-7, with TRBD1 matching over 12 bases. In germline, CDR1 is ENHRY, CDR2 SYGVKD. The ends lost 9 bases at V and 4 bases at J; junction bases unmatched: 7. This CDR3 is 14 amino acids long. CDR3 DNA sequence: TGTGCCATTGGCCGGGACAGGGGGCCGTACGAGCAGTACTTC. This codes for CAIGRDRGPYEQYF.

The V call is TRBV2, the J call TRBJ1-5; D is perhaps TRBD1 (5 bases). The germline V gene has CDR1 SNHLY and CDR2 FYNNEI. Trimming left V 1 base short and J 6 bases short, with 13 bases between. The CDR3 has 15 amino acids. For the CDR3, the DNA is TGTGCCAGCAGTGAAGATTGGGGGGTAAGTCAGCCCCAGCATTTT. Its protein product is CASSEDWGVSQPQHF. Combining the CDR3 with reference TRBV2 and TRBJ1-5 gives the whole variable domain EPEVTQTPSHQVTQMGQEVILRCVPISNHLYFYWYRQILGQKVEFLVSFYNNEISEKSEIFDDQFSVERPDGSNFTLKIRSTKLEDSAMYFCASSEDWGVSQPQHFGDGTRLSIL.

This clone has a single count. V usage is TRBV5-1 and J usage is TRBJ2-1, with TRBD2 as a possible D gene (5 bases). With 2 bases removed from V and 4 bases from J, the gap between germline ends came to 10 bases. The CDR3 loop spans 14 amino acids. The germline V gene has CDR1 SGHRS and CDR2 YFSETQ. CDR3 DNA: TGCGCCAGCAGCTTAGCGGCGGGTTACAATGAGCAGTTCTTC. Translating it yields CASSLAAGYNEQFF.

The rearrangement links TRBV7-2 to TRBJ2-3; 8 positions agree with TRBD2. Unmatched junction bases numbered 7, after V lost 5 bases and J lost 3 bases. The V gene's germline CDR1 is SGHTA and CDR2 FQGNSA. CDR3 size: 15 residues. The CDR3 loop is CASSPNGLATDTQYF. As DNA, the CDR3 is TGTGCCAGCAGCCCTAACGGACTAGCAACAGATACGCAGTATTTT.

The chain is built from TRBV15 and TRBJ2-3; 10 bases agree with TRBD2. Trimming cost V 0 bases and J 4 bases; bases outside gene matches: 7. Germline CDR1 LNHNV, CDR2 YYDKDF (reference sequence). The CDR3 has 17 amino acids. This chain's CDR3 is CATSRDFLAGVSDTQYF. Here the CDR3 DNA reads TGTGCCACCAGCAGAGATTTTCTAGCGGGGGTTTCAGATACGCAGTATTTT.

The chain joins TRBV28 to TRBJ2-2; 8 bases are shared with TRBD1. CDR1 MDHEN and CDR2 SYDVKM come from the germline V gene. The V segment lost 4 bases and the J segment 4 bases; nucleotides outside the gene matches: 8. This CDR3 is 16 amino acids long. CDR3 region: CASSYADRVPTGELFF. The CDR3 bases are TGTGCCAGCAGTTATGCGGACAGGGTGCCCACCGGGGAGCTGTTTTTT.

The chain recombines TRBV5-1 with TRBJ1-3, with unresolved D. The CDR3 is made up of 14 amino acids. V was trimmed by 4 bases and J by 8 bases, leaving 16 bases between them. The germline V gene encodes CDR1 SGHRS and CDR2 YFSETQ. The CDR3 reads CASSALGGEDTIYF. The CDR3 DNA reads TGCGCCAGCAGCGCCCTGGGCGGGGAGGACACCATATATTTT.

The V call is TRBV30, the J call TRBJ2-1, with 15 bases aligning to TRBD2. V lost 0 bases, J lost 2 bases, and 11 bases stayed unmatched. Germline CDR1 reads GTSNPN; CDR2 reads SVGIG (reference sequence). The CDR3 is 20 residues long. As DNA, the CDR3 is TGTGCCTGGAGTGTGGGGACTAGCGGGGGGCCACATCTCACCTACAATGAGCAGTTCTTC. Encoded protein: CAWSVGTSGGPHLTYNEQFF.

V and J are TRBV5-1 and TRBJ1-1; D remains unclear. This CDR3 has 14 residues. The germline CDR1 and CDR2 sequences are SGHRS and YFSETQ. Trimming removed 5 bases at V and 4 bases at J, with 15 bases between. CDR3 nucleotides: TGCGCCAGCAGAGTCGTTGGCCATCTCACTGAAGCTTTCTTT. Residues: CASRVVGHLTEAFF. The variable domain in full, with the rest retrieved from reference TRBV5-1 and TRBJ1-1, is KAGVTQTPRYLIKTRGQQVTLSCSPISGHRSVSWYQQTPGQGLQFLFEYFSETQRNKGNFPGRFSGRQFSNSRSEMNVSTLELGDSALYLCASRVVGHLTEAFFGQGTRLTVV.

This chain uses TRBV4-1 with TRBJ1-1, with D possibly matching TRBD1 (5 bases). Germline CDR1 and CDR2: MGHRA and YSYEKL. V lost 0 bases, J lost 9 bases, and 14 bases lay in between. This CDR3 has 14 residues. The CDR3 reads CASSQDRQTRKAFF. DNA for the CDR3: TGCGCCAGCAGCCAAGATAGACAGACTCGTAAAGCTTTCTTT.